Sequencing of this T cell receptor beta chain was carried out in a study of Graves' ophthalmopathy and Graves' hyperthyroidism. The V and J ends lost 5 bases and 12 bases, in that order; junction bases with no gene match: 7. The CDR3 sequence is 13 residues long. Germline CDR1 reads SNHLY; CDR2 reads FYNNEI. Remarks on this clonotype: Its antigen is unknown.

Broader study findings: Clonotypes were expanded in thyroid at above 0.001 frequency, and most also appeared in blood. Both a roughly 68% sensitivity and an approximately 77% specificity characterized the model's predictions of ophthalmopathy progression. Ophthalmopathy was separated from stable hyperthyroidism by a 13-signature model with approximately 90% sensitivity and around 81% specificity.

Beta-chain TCR CDR3 regions were amplified from RNA transcripts. HTBI primers were employed in first-round RT-PCR, then a second-round multiplex PCR followed. MiXCR, run by TCRdb on the multiplex PCR reads, gives a single entry per CDR3 protein. The data contain hundreds of thousands of distinct CDR3 sequences, about 38% of them singletons. V usage is TRBV2 and J usage is TRBJ2-4; 10 nucleotides line up with TRBD1. The sample consisted of peripheral blood. The TCR comes from an adult man with Graves' ophthalmopathy. In DNA form, the CDR3 reads TGTGCCAGCAGTCCCCTAGGGACAGGGGCTCAGTACTTC. Residues: CASSPLGTGAQYF.